This T cell receptor (beta chain) is drawn from a study of cytomegalovirus exposure and HLA in healthy donors. General study points: Across donors, most TCRs were seen rarely, yet some public ones were widespread.

With 60 Vbeta and 13 Jbeta primers, the PCR was carried out. This table comes from immunoSEQ multiplex PCR, and its TCRdb copy is limited to in-frame clones, with some not included. The sample records 170,000 or so clones, approximately 80% being singletons. The germline CDR1 and CDR2 sequences are SGHDT and YYEEEE. The CDR3 length is 14 residues. Trimming took 2 bases from V and 5 from J, leaving 10 bases between them. This clone was counted only a few times. Its target is not known. The specimen was PBMCs. This TCR derives from a woman aged 45-59 years in good health and CMV-seronegative. V gene TRBV5-6 combines with J gene TRBJ1-4; TRBD1 is a possible D gene (6 bases). The CDR3 spells CASSFGTGNEKLFF. CDR3 coding DNA: TGTGCCAGCAGCTTTGGAACAGGGAATGAAAAACTGTTTTTT. Supplemented by reference TRBV5-6 and TRBJ1-4, the full variable domain reads DAGVTQSPTHLIKTRGQQVTLRCSPKSGHDTVSWYQQALGQGPQFIFQYYEEEERQRGNFPDRFSGHQFPNYSSELNVNALLLGDSALYLCASSFGTGNEKLFFGSGTQLSVL.